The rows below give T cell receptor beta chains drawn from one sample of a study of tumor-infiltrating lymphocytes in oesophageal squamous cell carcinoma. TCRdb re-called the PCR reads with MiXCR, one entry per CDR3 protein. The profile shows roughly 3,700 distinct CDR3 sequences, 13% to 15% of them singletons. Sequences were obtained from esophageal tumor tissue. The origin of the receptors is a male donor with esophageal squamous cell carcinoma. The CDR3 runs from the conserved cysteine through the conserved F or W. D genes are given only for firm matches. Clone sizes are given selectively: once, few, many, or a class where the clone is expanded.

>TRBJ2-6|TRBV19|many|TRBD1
TGTGCCAGTACCATCGGGACAGGGTTTACTGGGGCCAACGTCCTGACTTTC
CASTIGTGFTGANVLTF
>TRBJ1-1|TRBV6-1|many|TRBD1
TGTGCCAGCACCGAACAAGGAGGGGGCTTAGCACACATGAACACTGAAGCTTTCTTT
CASTEQGGGLAHMNTEAFF
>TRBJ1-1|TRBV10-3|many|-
TGTGCCATCAAAGACGGAGAGGCTGAAGCTTTCTTT
CAIKDGEAEAFF
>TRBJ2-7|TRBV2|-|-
TGTGCCAGCAGTGAAGGCGTAGCCTACGAGCAGTACTTC
CASSEGVAYEQYF
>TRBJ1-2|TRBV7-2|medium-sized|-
TGTGCCAGCAGCGAAAGGACAGCTAACTATGGCTACACCTTC
CASSERTANYGYTF
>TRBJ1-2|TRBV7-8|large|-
TGTGCCAGCAGCTTATTCCAGGGTCCGAGCTATGGCTACACCTTC
CASSLFQGPSYGYTF
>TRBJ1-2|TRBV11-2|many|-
TGTGCCAGCAGCTTAGACAGGGCAGGTGGCTACACCTTC
CASSLDRAGGYTF
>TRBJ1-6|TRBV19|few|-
TGTGCCAGTAGTAAGACGGCTGATAATTCACCCCTCCACTTT
CASSKTADNSPLHF
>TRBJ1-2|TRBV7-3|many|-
TGTGCCAGCAGCTTAACCGCCAACTATGGCTACACCTTC
CASSLTANYGYTF
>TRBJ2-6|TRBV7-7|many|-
TGTGCTAGCAGCCATGGGGCTTTC
CASSHGAF
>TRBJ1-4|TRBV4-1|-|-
TGCGCCAGCAGCCCTACAACATCCTCTAATGAAAAACTGTTTTTT
CASSPTTSSNEKLFF
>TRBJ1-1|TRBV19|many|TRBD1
TGTGCCAGTAGTACAGCAGGGGGCGGCACTGAAGCTTTCTTT
CASSTAGGGTEAFF
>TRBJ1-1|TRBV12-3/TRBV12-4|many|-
TGTGCCAGCAGTTTATCCAGATCGACTGAAGCTTTCTTT
CASSLSRSTEAFF
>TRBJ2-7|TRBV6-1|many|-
TGTGCCAGCAGCTCCACAAATTCTAGATACAATGAGCAGTACTTC
CASSSTNSRYNEQYF
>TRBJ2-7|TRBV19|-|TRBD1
TGTGCCAGTAGTGACAGGGGTCTCTACTCCTACGAGCAGTACTTC
CASSDRGLYSYEQYF
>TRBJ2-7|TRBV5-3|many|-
TGTGCCAGAAAACAAGGCTACGAGCAGTACTTC
CARKQGYEQYF
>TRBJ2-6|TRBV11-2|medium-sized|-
TGTGCCAGCAGCTTAGATGGGCAGGGCCTTATGCTCTCTGGGGCCAACGTCCTGACTTTC
CASSLDGQGLMLSGANVLTF
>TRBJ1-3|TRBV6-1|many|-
TGTGCCAGCAGTCGGTCGGGGTTCTCTGGAAACACCATATATTTT
CASSRSGFSGNTIYF
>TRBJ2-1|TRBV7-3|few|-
TGTGCCAGCAGCTTATTGCCGGAGAGTATCGGAAGGGGCAAGTGGCTATACCTTCGGTTC
CASSLLPESIGRGKWLYLRF
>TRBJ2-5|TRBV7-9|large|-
TGTGCCAGCAGCTTTACGATTGCGGAGACCCAGTACTTC
CASSFTIAETQYF
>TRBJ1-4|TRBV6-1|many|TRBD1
TGTGCCAGCAGTTCCCTGGGACAGGGGGCGGATAAGGAAAAACTGTTTTTT
CASSSLGQGADKEKLFF
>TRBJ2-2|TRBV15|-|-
TGTGCCACCAGCAACGATCACGGGGGCGTCTCCCGGGAGCTGTTTTTT
CATSNDHGGVSRELFF
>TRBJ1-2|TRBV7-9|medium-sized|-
TGTGCCAGCAGCGAGACAGGCCTTAACTATGGCTACACCTTC
CASSETGLNYGYTF
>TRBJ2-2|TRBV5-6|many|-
TGTGCCAGCAGCCCGGCCTCTCGGGGGGAGCTGTTTTTT
CASSPASRGELFF
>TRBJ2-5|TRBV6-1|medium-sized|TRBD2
TGTGCCAGCAGTTCCTCCGGGGGGGCCCAAGAGACCCAGTACTTC
CASSSSGGAQETQYF
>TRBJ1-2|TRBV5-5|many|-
TGTGCCAGCAGCTTGTTGCTTCAGAGCTATGGCTACACCTTC
CASSLLLQSYGYTF
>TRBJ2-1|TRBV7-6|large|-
TGTGCCAGCAGCCTCGAGAGCGGGTACTCCTACAATGAGCAGTTCTTC
CASSLESGYSYNEQFF
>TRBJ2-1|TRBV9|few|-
TGTGCCAGCAGCGTATCAGGCGACTCCTACAATGAGCAGTTCTTC
CASSVSGDSYNEQFF
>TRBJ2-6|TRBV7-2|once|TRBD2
TGTGCCAGCAGGTTACGGGGGGGAGCCTACGAGCAGGACTTC
CASRLRGGAYEQDF
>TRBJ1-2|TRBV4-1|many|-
TGCGCCAGCAGCCAGGGGGAATCCGGCTATTTCGGCTACACCTTC
CASSQGESGYFGYTF
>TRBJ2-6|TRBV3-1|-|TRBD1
TGTGCCAGCAGACTCACAGGGGGTATTGGGGCCAACGTCCTGACTTTC
CASRLTGGIGANVLTF
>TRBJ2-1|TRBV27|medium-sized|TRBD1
TGTGCCAGCAGTCGGGACAGGGTTTACTTGGATGAGCAGTTCTTC
CASSRDRVYLDEQFF
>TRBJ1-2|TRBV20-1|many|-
TGCAGTGCTAGCACAGTTTACCATTCTGGGTATGGCTACACCTTC
CSASTVYHSGYGYTF
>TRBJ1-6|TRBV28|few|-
TGTGCCAGCAGACCCGGTCCCCTTAGTCCCCTCCACTTT
CASRPGPLSPLHF
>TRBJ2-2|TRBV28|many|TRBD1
TGTGCCAGCAGTTCACAGGGGACGAACACCGGGGAGCTGTTTTTT
CASSSQGTNTGELFF
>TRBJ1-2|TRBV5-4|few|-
TGTGCCAGCAGCTTGGAGGCAGGTCATAACTATGGCTACACCTTC
CASSLEAGHNYGYTF
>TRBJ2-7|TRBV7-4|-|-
TGTGCCAGCAGCACGTGGGAGGCCCCCGGGGAGCTGTACTTC
CASSTWEAPGELYF
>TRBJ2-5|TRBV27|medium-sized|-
TGTGCCAGCAGTCCCCTCAGACAGGCAGGGACCCAGTACTTC
CASSPLRQAGTQYF
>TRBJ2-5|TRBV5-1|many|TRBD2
TGCGCCAGCAGCTTGGAAGCGGGGCTCGGGACCCAGTACTTC
CASSLEAGLGTQYF
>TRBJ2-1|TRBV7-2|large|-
TGTGCCAGCAGCTTAGGTGGGCTCTTCAATGAGCAGTTCTTC
CASSLGGLFNEQFF
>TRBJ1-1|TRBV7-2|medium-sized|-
TGTGCCAGCAGCCTCCTGCGTCTCACTGAAGCTTTCTTT
CASSLLRLTEAFF
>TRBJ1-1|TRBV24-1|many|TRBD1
TGTGCCACACGACAGGGGTATAACACTGAAGCTTTCTTT
CATRQGYNTEAFF
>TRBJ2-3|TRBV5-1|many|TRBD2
TGCGCCAGCAGCTTTAGCGGGGGGGCCTTAGATACGCAGTATTTT
CASSFSGGALDTQYF
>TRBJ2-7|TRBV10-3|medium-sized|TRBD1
TGTGCCATCAGTTCAACAGGGGGCCTCTCCTACGAGCAGTACTTC
CAISSTGGLSYEQYF
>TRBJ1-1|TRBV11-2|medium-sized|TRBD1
TGTGCCAGCAGCCAAACGACAGGGGGTTCTGAAGCTTTCTTT
CASSQTTGGSEAFF
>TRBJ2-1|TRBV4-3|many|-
TGCGCCAGCAGCTCACAAATCTGGGACAATGAGCAGTTCTTC
CASSSQIWDNEQFF
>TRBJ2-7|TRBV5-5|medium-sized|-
TGTGCCAGCAGCAAACGATTTTCGGACGGAGATTCCTACGAGCAGTACTTC
CASSKRFSDGDSYEQYF
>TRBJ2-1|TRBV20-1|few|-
TGCAGTGTACCGGGACCCTCCCCGTATGAGCAGTTCTTC
CSVPGPSPYEQFF
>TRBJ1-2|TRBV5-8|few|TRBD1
TGTGCCAGCAGCCCTAGGGGGCCTAGGAGCTACACCTTC
CASSPRGPRSYTF
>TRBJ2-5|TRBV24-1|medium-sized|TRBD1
TGTGCCACCAGTGATTCGAGGGGGCTACGGCAAGAGACCCAGTACTTC
CATSDSRGLRQETQYF
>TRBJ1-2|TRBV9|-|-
TGTGCCAGCAGCGTAACAGGACGTTCTAACTATGGCTACACCTTC
CASSVTGRSNYGYTF
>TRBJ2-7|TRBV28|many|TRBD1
TGTGCCAGCGCTCAAACTCCGGGACAGGGACTTTACGAGCAGTACTTC
CASAQTPGQGLYEQYF
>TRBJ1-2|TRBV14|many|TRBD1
TGTGCCAGCAGCCGGACAGGGGGAAGTGGCTACACCTTC
CASSRTGGSGYTF
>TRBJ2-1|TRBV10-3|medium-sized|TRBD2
TGTGCCATCAGTGAGTATGGGACTAACACGGGAGAGCAGTTCTTC
CAISEYGTNTGEQFF
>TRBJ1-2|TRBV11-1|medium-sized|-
TGTGCCAGCAGCTACCGGGACTCCAACTATGGCTACACCTTC
CASSYRDSNYGYTF
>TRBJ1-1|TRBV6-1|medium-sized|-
TGTGCCAGCAGCCACAGACACCTCACTGAAGCTTTCTTT
CASSHRHLTEAFF
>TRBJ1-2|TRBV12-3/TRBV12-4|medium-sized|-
TGTGCCAGCAGTTTAGCCGCCGTGAACTATGGCTACACCTTC
CASSLAAVNYGYTF